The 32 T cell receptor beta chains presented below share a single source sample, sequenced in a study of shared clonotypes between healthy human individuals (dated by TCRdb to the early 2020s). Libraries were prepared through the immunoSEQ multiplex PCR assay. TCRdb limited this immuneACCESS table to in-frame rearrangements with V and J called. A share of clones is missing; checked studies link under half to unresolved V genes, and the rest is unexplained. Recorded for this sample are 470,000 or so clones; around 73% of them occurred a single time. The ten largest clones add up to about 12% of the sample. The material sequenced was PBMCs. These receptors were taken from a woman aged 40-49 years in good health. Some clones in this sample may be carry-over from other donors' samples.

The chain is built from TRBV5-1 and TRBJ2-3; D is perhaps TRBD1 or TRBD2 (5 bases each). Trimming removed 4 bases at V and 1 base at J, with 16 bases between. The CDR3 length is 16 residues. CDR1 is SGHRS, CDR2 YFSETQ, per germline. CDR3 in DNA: TGCGCCAGCAGCCCGGACCGCTTGGGGGGCACAGATACGCAGTATTTT. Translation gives CASSPDRLGGTDTQYF.

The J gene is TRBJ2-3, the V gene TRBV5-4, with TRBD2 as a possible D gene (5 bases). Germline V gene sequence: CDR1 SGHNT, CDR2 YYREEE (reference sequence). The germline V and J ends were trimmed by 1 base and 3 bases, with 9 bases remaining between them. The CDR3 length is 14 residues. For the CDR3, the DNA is TGTGCCAGCAGCTTGATTAGCGAGACAGATACGCAGTATTTT. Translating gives CASSLISETDTQYF. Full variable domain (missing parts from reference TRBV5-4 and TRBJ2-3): ETGVTQSPTHLIKTRGQQVTLRCSSQSGHNTVSWYQQALGQGPQFIFQYYREEENGRGNFPPRFSGLQFPNYSSELNVNALELDDSALYLCASSLISETDTQYFGPGTRLTVL.

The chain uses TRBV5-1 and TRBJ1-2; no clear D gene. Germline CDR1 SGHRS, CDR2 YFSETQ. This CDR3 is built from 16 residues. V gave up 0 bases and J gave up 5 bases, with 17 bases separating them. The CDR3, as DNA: TGCGCCAGCAGCTTGGCCTCCAGCGTTCCGGCATATGGCTACACCTTC. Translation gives CASSLASSVPAYGYTF.

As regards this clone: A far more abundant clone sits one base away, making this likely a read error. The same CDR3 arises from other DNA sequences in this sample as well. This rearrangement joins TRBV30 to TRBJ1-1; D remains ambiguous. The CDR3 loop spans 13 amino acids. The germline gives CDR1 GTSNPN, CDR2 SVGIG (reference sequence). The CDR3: CAWDWNMNTEAFF. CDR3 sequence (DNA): TGTGCCTGGGACTGGAACATGAACACTGAGGCTTTCTTT.

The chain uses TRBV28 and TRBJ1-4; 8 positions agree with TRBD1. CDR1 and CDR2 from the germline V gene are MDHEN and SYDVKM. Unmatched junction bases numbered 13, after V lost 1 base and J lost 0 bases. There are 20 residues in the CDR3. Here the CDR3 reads CASSLFYGTGGWSTNEKLFF. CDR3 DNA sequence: TGTGCCAGCAGTTTATTCTACGGGACAGGAGGCTGGTCAACTAATGAAAAACTGTTTTTT.

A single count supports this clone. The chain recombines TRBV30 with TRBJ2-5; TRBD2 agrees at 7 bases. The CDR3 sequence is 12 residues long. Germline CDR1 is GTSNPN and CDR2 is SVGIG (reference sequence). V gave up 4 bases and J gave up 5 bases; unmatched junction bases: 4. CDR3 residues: CAWKRGGETQYF. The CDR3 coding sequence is TGTGCCTGGAAGCGGGGAGGCGAGACCCAGTACTTC.

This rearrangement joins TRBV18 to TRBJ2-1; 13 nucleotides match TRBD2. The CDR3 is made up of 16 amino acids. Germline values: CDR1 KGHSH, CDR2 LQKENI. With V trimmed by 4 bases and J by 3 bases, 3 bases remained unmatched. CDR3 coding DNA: TGTGCCAGCTCACTGCGGACTAGCGGGAGCTACAATGAGCAGTTCTTC. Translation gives CASSLRTSGSYNEQFF. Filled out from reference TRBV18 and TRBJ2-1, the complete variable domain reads NAGVMQNPRHLVRRRGQEARLRCSPMKGHSHVYWYRQLPEEGLKFMVYLQKENIIDESGMPKERFSAEFPKEGPSILRIQQVVRGDSAAYFCASSLRTSGSYNEQFFGPGTRLTVL.

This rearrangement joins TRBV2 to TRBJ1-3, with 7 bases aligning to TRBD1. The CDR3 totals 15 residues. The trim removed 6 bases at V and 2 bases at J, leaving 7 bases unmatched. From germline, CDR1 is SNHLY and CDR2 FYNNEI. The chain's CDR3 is CASRGQFLAGNTIYF. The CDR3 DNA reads TGTGCCAGCAGGGGACAGTTCCTCGCTGGAAACACCATATATTTT. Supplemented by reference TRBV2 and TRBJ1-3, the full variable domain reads EPEVTQTPSHQVTQMGQEVILRCVPISNHLYFYWYRQILGQKVEFLVSFYNNEISEKSEIFDDQFSVERPDGSNFTLKIRSTKLEDSAMYFCASRGQFLAGNTIYFGEGSWLTVV.

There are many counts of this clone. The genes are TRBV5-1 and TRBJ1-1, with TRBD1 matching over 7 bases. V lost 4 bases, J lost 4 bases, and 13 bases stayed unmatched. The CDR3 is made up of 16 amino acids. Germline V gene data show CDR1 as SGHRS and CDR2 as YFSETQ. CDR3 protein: CASSIQGKEAGTEAFF. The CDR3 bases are TGCGCCAGCAGCATACAGGGGAAGGAGGCAGGCACTGAAGCTTTCTTT.

The CDR3: CASSPRPEGGELFF. In DNA form, the CDR3 reads TGTGCCAGCAGCCCCAGACCAGAAGGCGGGGAGCTGTTTTTT. The rearrangement joins TRBV9 to TRBJ2-2; D gene ambiguous. V lost 4 bases and J 7 bases, leaving 14 bases between the germline ends. The germline gives CDR1 SGDLS, CDR2 YYNGEE. CDR3 length: 14 residues.

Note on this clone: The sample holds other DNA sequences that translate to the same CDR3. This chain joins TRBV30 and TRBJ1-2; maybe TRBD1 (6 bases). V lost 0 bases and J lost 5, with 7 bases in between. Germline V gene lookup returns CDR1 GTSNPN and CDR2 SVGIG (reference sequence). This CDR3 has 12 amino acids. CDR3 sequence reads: CAWSVGGYGYTF. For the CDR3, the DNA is TGTGCCTGGAGTGTAGGGGGTTATGGCTACACCTTC. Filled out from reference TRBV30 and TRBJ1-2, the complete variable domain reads SQTIHQWPATLVQPVGSPLSLECTVEGTSNPNLYWYRQAAGRGLQLLFYSVGIGQISSEVPQNLSASRPQDRQFILSSKKLLLSDSGFYLCAWSVGGYGYTFGSGTRLTVV.

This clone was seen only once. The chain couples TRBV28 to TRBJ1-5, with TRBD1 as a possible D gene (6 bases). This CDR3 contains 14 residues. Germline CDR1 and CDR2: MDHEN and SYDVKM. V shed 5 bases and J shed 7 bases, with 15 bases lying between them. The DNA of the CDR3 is TGTGCCAGCAGTCCCGCCGGGGGCCAGCAGCCCCAGCATTTT. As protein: CASSPAGGQQPQHF.

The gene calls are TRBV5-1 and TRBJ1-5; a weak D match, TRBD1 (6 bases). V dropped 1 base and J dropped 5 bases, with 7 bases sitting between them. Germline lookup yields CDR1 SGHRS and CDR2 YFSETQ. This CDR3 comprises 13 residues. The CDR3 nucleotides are TGCGCCAGCAGCTTGAAGGGGGATCAGCCCCAGCATTTT. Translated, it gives CASSLKGDQPQHF. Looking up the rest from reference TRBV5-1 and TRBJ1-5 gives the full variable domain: KAGVTQTPRYLIKTRGQQVTLSCSPISGHRSVSWYQQTPGQGLQFLFEYFSETQRNKGNFPGRFSGRQFSNSRSEMNVSTLELGDSALYLCASSLKGDQPQHFGDGTRLSIL.

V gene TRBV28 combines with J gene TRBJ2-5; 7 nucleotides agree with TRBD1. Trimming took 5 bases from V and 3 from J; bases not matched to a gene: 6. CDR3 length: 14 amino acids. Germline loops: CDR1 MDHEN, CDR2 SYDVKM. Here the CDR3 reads CASSPSGTEETQYF. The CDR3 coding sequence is TGTGCCAGCAGTCCATCCGGGACAGAAGAGACCCAGTACTTC.

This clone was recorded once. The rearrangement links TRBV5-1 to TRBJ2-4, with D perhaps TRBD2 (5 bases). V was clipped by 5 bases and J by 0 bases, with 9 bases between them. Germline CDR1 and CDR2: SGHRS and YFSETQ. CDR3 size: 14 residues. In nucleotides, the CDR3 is TGCGCCAGCAGACGGGATATAGCCAAAAACATTCAGTACTTC. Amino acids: CASRRDIAKNIQYF. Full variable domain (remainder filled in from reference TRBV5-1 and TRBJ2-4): KAGVTQTPRYLIKTRGQQVTLSCSPISGHRSVSWYQQTPGQGLQFLFEYFSETQRNKGNFPGRFSGRQFSNSRSEMNVSTLELGDSALYLCASRRDIAKNIQYFGAGTRLSVL.

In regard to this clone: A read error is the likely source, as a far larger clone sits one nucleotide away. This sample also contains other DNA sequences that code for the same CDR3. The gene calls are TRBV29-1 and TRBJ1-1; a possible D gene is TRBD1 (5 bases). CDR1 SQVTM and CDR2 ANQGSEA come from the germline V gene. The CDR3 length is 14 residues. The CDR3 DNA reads TGCAGCGTTGCCTCCGGGGCGTCGAACACTGAGGCTTTCTTT. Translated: CSVASGASNTEAFF.

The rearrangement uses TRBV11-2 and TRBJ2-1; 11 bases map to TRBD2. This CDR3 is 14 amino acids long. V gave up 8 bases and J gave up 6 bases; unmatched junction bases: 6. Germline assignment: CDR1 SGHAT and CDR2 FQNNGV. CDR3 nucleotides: TGTGCCAGCCGTCGGCTAGCGGGAGGCAATGAGCAGTTCTTC. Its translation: CASRRLAGGNEQFF.

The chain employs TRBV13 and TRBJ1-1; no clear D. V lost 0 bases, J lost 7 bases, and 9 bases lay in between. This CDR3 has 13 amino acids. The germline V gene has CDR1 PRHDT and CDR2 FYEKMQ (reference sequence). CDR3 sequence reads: CASSLGERLEAFF. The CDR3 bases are TGTGCCAGCAGCTTAGGGGAGCGCCTTGAAGCTTTCTTT.

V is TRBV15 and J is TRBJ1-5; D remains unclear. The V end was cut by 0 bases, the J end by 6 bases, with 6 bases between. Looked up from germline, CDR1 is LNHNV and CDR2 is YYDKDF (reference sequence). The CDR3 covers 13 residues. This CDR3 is CATSRDLGQPQHF. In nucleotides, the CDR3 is TGTGCCACCAGCAGAGATCTGGGTCAGCCCCAGCATTTT.

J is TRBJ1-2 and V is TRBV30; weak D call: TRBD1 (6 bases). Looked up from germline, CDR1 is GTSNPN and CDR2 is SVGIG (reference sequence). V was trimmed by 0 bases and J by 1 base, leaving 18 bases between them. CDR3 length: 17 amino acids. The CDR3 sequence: CAWSVMAGVMDNYGYTF. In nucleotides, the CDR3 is TGTGCCTGGAGTGTGATGGCAGGGGTGATGGATAACTATGGCTACACCTTC. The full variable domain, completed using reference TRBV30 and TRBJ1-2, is SQTIHQWPATLVQPVGSPLSLECTVEGTSNPNLYWYRQAAGRGLQLLFYSVGIGQISSEVPQNLSASRPQDRQFILSSKKLLLSDSGFYLCAWSVMAGVMDNYGYTFGSGTRLTVV.

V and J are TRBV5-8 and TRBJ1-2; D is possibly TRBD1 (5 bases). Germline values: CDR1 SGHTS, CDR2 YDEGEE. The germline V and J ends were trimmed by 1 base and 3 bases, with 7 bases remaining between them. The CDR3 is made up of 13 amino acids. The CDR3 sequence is CASSLWDHYGYTF. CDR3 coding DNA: TGTGCCAGCAGCTTGTGGGACCACTATGGCTACACCTTC.

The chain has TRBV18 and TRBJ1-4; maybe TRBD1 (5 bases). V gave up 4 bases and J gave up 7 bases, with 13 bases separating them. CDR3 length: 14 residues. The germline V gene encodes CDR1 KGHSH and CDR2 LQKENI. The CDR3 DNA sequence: TGTGCCAGCTCACGGAGCAGGGAGGGTGAAAAACTGTTTTTT. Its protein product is CASSRSREGEKLFF.

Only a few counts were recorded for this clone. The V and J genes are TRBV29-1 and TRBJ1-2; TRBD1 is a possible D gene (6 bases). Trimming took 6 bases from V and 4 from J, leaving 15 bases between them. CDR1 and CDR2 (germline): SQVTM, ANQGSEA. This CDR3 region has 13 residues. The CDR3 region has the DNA TGCAGCGTCGGAGGGGGAATGGGCTATGGCTACACCTTC. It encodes CSVGGGMGYGYTF.

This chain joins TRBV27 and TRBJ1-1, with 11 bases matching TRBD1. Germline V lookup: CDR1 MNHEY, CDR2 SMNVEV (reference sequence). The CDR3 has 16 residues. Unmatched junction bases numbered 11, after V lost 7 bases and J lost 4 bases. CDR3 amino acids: CASNPRDRGYATEAFF. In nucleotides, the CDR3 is TGTGCCAGCAACCCCCGGGACAGGGGGTATGCCACTGAAGCTTTCTTT.

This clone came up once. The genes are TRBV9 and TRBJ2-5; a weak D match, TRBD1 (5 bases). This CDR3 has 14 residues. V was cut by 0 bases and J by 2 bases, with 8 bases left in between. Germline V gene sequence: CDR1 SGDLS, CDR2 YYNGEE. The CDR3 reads CASSVAPGQETQYF. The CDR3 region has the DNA TGTGCCAGCAGCGTAGCCCCAGGGCAAGAGACCCAGTACTTC.

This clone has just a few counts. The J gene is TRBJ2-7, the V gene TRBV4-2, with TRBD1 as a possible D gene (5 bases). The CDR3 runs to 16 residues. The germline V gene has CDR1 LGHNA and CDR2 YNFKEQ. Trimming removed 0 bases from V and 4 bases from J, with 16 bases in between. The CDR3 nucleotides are TGTGCCAGCAGCCAAGACGGACCAGGGAATGCGTACGAGCAGTACTTC. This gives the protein CASSQDGPGNAYEQYF.

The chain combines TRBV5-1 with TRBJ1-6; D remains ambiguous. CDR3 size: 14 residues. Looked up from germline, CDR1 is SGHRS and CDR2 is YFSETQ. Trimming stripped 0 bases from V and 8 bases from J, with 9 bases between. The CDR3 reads CASSLDGGDSPLHF. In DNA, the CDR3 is TGCGCCAGCAGCTTGGATGGCGGGGATTCACCCCTCCACTTT.

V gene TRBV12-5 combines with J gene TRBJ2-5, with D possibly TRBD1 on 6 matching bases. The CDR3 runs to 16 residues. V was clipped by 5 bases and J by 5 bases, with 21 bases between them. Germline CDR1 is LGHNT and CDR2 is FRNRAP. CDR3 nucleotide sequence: TGTGCTAGTGGTACCCCGTACAGGGTTGGTGTGGAGACCCAGTACTTC. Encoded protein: CASGTPYRVGVETQYF.

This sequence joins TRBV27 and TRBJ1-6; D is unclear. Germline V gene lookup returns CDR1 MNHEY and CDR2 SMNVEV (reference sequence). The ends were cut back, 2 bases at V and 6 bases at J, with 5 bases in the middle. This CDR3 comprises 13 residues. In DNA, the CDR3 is TGTGCCAGCAGTTTAGTGGGTAATTCACCCCTCCACTTT. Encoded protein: CASSLVGNSPLHF.

The DNA for the CDR3 is TGTGCCAGCAGCCCCAACAGGTTGCCCAAAAACATTCAGTACTTC. Translating it yields CASSPNRLPKNIQYF. V is TRBV28 and J is TRBJ2-4; D is perhaps TRBD1 (5 bases). The CDR3 spans 15 residues. Deletions cut 6 bases from V and 2 bases from J, with 14 bases between. Germline lookup yields CDR1 MDHEN and CDR2 SYDVKM.

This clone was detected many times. The CDR3 DNA sequence: TGTGCCAGCAGCGCACTCGTCGGTAGTGAGCAGTTCTTC. Translated, it gives CASSALVGSEQFF. J is TRBJ2-1 and V is TRBV11-2; no reliable D call. Trimming took off 5 bases at V and 9 bases at J, with 14 bases between the two ends. The CDR3 contains 13 residues. Germline V gene sequence: CDR1 SGHAT, CDR2 FQNNGV. The full variable domain, in which reference TRBV11-2 and TRBJ2-1 provide the parts outside the CDR3, is EAGVAQSPRYKIIEKRQSVAFWCNPISGHATLYWYQQILGQGPKLLIQFQNNGVVDDSQLPKDRFSAERLKGVDSTLKIQPAKLEDSAVYLCASSALVGSEQFFGPGTRLTVL.

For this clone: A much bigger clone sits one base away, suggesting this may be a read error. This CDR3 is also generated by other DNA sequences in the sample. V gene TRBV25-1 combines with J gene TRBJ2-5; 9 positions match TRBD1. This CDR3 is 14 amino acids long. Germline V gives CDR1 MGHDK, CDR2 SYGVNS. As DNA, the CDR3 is TGTGCCAGCAGTGTGGAGACAGGGGGAGAGACTCAGTACTTC. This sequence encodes CASSVETGGETQYF. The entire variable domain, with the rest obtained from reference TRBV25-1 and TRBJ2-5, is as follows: EADIYQTPRYLVIGTGKKITLECSQTMGHDKMYWYQQDPGMELHLIHYSYGVNSTEKGDLSSESTVSRIRTEHFPLTLESARPSHTSQYLCASSVETGGETQYFGPGTRLLVL.